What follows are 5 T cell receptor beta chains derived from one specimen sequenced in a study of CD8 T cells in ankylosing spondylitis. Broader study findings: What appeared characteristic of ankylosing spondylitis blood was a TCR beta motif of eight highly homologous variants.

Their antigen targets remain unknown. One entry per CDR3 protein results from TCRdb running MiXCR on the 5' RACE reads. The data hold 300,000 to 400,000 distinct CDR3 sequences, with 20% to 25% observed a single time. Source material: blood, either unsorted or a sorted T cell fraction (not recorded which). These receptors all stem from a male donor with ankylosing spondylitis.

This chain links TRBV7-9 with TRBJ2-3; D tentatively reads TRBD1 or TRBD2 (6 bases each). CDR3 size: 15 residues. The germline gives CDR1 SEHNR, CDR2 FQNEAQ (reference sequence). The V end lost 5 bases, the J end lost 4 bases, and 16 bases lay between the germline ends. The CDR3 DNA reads TGTGCCAGCAGCCGGGGGAGGACAGATTCAGATACGCAGTATTTT. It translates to CASSRGRTDSDTQYF.

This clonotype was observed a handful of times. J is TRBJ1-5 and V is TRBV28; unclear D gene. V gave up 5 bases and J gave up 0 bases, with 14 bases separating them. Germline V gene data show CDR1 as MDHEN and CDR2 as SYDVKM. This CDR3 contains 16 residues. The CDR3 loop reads CASSTSGEGSNQPQHF. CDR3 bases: TGTGCCAGCAGTACGTCAGGAGAAGGTAGCAATCAGCCCCAGCATTTT. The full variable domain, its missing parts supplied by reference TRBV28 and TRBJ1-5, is DVKVTQSSRYLVKRTGEKVFLECVQDMDHENMFWYRQDPGLGLRLIYFSYDVKMKEKGDIPEGYSVSREKKERFSLILESASTNQTSMYLCASSTSGEGSNQPQHFGDGTRLSIL.

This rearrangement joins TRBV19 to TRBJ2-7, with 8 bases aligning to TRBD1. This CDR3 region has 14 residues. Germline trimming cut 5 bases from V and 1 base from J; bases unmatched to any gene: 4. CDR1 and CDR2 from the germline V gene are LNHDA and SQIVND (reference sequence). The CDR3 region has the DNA TGTGCCAGTAGTGAACAGGGGGTTTCCTACGAGCAGTACTTC. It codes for CASSEQGVSYEQYF. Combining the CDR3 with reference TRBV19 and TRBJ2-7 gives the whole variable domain DGGITQSPKYLFRKEGQNVTLSCEQNLNHDAMYWYRQDPGQGLRLIYYSQIVNDFQKGDIAEGYSVSREKKESFPLTVTSAQKNPTAFYLCASSEQGVSYEQYFGPGTRLTVT.

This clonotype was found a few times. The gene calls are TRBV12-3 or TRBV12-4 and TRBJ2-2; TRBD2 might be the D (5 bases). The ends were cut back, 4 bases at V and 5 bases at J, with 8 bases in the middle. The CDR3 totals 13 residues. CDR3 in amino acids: CASSYRETGELFF. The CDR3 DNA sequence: TGTGCCAGCAGTTACCGGGAAACCGGGGAGCTGTTTTTT.

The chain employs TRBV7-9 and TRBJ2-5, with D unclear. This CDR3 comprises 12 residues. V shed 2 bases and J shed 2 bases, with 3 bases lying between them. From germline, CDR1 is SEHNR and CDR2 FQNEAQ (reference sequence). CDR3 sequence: CASSLKQETQYF. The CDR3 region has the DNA TGTGCCAGCAGCTTAAAGCAAGAGACCCAGTACTTC.